This T cell receptor beta chain derives from a study of blood T cell repertoires in COVID-19. Looking at the study overall: The cDNA or gDNA used as material had been derived from T cells, B-cell-depleted T cells, or PBMCs.

CDR3 length: 15 amino acids. The V gene end was trimmed by 2 bases and the J gene end by 2 bases; junction bases not matched to a gene: 4. In germline, CDR1 is ENHRY, CDR2 SYGVKD. The table came from immunoSEQ multiplex PCR; TCRdb's copy has only in-frame clones and leaves some out. The data hold 200,000 to 250,000 clones, with 80% to 90% observed a single time. This TCR came from a woman aged 50 to 65 in a cohort exposed to, infected with or recovered from COVID-19 (not recorded which). The gene calls are TRBV10-3 and TRBJ2-5, with 8 positions matching TRBD1. Input material: PBMCs or T cells enriched from blood (not recorded which). CDR3 sequence: CAISERRTGQETQYF. CDR3 DNA: TGTGCCATCAGTGAGCGGCGGACAGGGCAAGAGACCCAGTACTTC.